This T cell receptor (beta chain) was found in a study of cytomegalovirus exposure and HLA in healthy donors. Study-level information: Genotyping showed approximately 81% of about 370 donors falling in the Caucasian-associated ancestry cluster.

Use of 60 Vbeta and 13 Jbeta primers characterized the PCR. Sequenced by immunoSEQ multiplex PCR; TCRdb stores in-frame clones only, minus some. Its clone listing holds roughly 120,000 clones. The CDR3 has 13 residues. Germline trimming cut 5 bases from V and 6 bases from J; bases unmatched to any gene: 6. From germline, CDR1 is SEHNR and CDR2 FQNEAQ (reference sequence). A word on this clone: Its matching antigen is unknown.

Study outcomes and limitations: Presence/absence analyses took donor sequencing depth as roughly uniform. The study recorded 160 or so TCR beta chains that were cytomegalovirus-associated. Common viral pathogens seemed to be connected with several of the most significant clusters, according to a later analysis.

Specimen: PBMCs. This clonotype was sampled from a man younger than 40 in good health and CMV-seronegative. The V gene is TRBV7-9, the J gene TRBJ1-1; 7 nucleotides agree with TRBD1. Written as DNA, the CDR3 is TGTGCCAGCAGCCTAACAGGGGCTGCTGAAGCTTTCTTT. Translation gives CASSLTGAAEAFF.